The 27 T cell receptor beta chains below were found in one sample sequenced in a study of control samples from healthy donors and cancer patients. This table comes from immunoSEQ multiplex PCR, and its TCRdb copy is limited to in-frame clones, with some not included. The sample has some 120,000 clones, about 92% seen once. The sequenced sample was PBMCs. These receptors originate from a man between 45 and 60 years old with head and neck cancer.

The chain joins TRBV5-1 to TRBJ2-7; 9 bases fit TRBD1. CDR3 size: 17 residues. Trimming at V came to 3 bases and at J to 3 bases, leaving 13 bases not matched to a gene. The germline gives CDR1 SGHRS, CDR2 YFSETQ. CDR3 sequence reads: CASSSSPGGQGDYEQYF. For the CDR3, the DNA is TGCGCCAGCAGCTCATCCCCCGGGGGACAGGGAGACTACGAGCAGTACTTC.

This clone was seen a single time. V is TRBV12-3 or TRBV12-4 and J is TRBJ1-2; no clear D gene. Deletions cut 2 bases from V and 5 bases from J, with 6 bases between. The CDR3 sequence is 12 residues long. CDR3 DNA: TGTGCCAGCAGTTTAATGGAGTATGGCTACACCTTC. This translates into CASSLMEYGYTF.

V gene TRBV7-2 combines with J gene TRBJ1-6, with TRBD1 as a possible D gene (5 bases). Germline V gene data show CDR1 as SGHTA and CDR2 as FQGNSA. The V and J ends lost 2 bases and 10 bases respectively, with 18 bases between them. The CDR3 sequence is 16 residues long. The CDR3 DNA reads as TGTGCCAGCAGCTTAAGGGCGCGGGCAACAGGATCACCCCTCCACTTT. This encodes CASSLRARATGSPLHF.

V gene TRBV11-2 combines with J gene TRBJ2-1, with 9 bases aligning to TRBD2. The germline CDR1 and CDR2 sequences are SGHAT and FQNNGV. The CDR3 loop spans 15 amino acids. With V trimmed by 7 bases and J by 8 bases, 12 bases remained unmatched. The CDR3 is CASTSSGGRNDEQFF. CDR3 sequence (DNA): TGTGCCAGCACCTCCAGCGGGGGGCGCAACGATGAGCAGTTCTTC.

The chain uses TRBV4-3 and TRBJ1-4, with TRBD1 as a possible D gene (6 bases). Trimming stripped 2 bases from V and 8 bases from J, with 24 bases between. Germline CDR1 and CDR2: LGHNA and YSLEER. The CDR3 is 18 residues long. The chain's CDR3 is CASSQTNHWSQRGEKLFF. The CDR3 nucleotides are TGCGCCAGCAGCCAAACGAATCATTGGTCGCAGAGGGGGGAAAAACTGTTTTTT.

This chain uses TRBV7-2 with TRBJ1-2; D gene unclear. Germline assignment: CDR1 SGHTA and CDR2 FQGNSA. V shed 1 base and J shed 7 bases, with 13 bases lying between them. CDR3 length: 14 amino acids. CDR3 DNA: TGTGCCAGCAGCTTAGAACTCTCCACCCGTGGCTACACCTTC. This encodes CASSLELSTRGYTF.

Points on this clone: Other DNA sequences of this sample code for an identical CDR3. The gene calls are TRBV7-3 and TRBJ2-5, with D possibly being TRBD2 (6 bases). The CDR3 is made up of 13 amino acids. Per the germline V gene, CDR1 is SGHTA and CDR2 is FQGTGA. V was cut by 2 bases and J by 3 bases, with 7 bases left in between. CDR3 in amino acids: CASSLGGEETQYF. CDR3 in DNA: TGTGCCAGCAGCTTAGGAGGGGAAGAGACCCAGTACTTC.

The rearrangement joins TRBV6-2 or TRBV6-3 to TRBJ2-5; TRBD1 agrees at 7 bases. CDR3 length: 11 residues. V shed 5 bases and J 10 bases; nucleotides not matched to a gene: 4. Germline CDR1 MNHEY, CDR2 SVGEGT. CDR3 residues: CASSPGQDQYF. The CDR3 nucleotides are TGTGCCAGCAGTCCAGGACAGGACCAGTACTTC.

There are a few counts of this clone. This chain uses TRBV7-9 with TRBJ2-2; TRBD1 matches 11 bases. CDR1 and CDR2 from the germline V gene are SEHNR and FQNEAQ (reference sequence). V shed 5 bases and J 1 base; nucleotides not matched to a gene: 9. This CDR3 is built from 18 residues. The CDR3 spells CASSGISDRGRNTGELFF. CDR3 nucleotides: TGTGCCAGCAGCGGAATCTCGGACAGGGGGCGGAACACCGGGGAGCTGTTTTTT.

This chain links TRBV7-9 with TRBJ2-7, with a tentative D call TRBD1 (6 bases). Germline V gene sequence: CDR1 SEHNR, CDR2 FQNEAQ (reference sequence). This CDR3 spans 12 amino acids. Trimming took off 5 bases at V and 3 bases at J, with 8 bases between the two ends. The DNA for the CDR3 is TGTGCCAGCAGCCGGACAGACTACGAGCAGTACTTC. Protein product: CASSRTDYEQYF.

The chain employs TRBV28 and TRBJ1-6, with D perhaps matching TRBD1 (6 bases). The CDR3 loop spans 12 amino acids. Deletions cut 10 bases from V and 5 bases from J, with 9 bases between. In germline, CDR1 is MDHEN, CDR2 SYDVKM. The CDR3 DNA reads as TGTGCCATACAGGGAAATAATTCACCCCTCCACTTT. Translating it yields CAIQGNNSPLHF. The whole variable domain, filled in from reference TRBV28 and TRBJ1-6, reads DVKVTQSSRYLVKRTGEKVFLECVQDMDHENMFWYRQDPGLGLRLIYFSYDVKMKEKGDIPEGYSVSREKKERFSLILESASTNQTSMYLCAIQGNNSPLHFGNGTRLTVT.

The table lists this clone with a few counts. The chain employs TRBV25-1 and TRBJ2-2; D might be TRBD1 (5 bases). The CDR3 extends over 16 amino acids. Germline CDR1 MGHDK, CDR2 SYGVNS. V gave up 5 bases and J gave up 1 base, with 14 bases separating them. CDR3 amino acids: CASSSTVGMNTGELFF. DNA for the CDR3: TGTGCCAGCAGTTCGACAGTAGGGATGAACACCGGGGAGCTGTTTTTT.

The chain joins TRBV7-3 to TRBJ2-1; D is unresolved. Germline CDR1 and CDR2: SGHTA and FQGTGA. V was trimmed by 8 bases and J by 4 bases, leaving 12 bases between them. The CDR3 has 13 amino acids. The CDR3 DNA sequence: TGTGCCAGCGCTCTGATTGGGTACAATGAGCAGTTCTTC. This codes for CASALIGYNEQFF. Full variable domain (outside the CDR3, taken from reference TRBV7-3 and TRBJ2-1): GAGVSQTPSNKVTEKGKYVELRCDPISGHTALYWYRQSLGQGPEFLIYFQGTGAADDSGLPNDRFFAVRPEGSVSTLKIQRTERGDSAVYLCASALIGYNEQFFGPGTRLTVL.

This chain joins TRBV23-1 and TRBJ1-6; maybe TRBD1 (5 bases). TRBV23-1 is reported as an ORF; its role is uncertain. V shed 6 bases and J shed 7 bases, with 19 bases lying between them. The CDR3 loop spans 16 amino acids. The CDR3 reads CASRKKRGSRNSPLHF. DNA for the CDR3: TGCGCCAGCAGAAAGAAACGGGGGTCGCGGAATTCACCCCTCCACTTT.

This chain's CDR3 is CASSAGDGNQPQHF. The CDR3 DNA reads as TGCGCCAGCAGCGCCGGGGATGGCAATCAGCCCCAGCATTTT. This chain uses TRBV5-1 with TRBJ1-5; D is ambiguous. Germline lookup yields CDR1 SGHRS and CDR2 YFSETQ. With 4 bases removed from V and 2 bases from J, the gap between germline ends came to 10 bases. The CDR3 is made up of 14 amino acids.

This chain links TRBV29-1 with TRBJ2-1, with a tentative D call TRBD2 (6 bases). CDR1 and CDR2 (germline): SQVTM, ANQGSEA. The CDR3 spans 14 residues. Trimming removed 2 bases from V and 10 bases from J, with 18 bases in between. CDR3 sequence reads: CSVENWRGAREQFF. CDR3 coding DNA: TGCAGCGTTGAAAATTGGAGGGGAGCGAGAGAGCAGTTCTTC.

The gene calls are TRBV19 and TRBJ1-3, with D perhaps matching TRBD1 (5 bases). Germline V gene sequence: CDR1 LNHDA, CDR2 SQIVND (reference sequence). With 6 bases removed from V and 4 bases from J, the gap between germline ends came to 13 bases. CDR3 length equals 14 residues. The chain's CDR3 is CASRAGGAGNTIYF. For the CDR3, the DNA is TGTGCCAGTAGGGCCGGCGGGGCAGGAAACACCATATATTTT.

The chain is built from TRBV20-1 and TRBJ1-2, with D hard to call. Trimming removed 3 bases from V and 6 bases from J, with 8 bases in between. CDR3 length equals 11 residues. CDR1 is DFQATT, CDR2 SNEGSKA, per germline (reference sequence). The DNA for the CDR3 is TGCAGTGCTAGGGAGGAGAATGGCTACACCTTC. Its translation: CSAREENGYTF.

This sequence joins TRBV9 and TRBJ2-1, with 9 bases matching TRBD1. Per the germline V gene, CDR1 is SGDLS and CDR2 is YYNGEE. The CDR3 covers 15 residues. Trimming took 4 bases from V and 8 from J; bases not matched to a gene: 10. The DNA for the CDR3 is TGTGCCAGCAGCTCCCGGGACAGGGTTTACCATGAGCAGTTCTTC. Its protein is CASSSRDRVYHEQFF.

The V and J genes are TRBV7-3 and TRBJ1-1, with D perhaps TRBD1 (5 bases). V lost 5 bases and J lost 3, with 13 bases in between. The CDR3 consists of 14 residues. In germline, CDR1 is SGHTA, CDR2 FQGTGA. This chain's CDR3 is CASSRGGGDTEAFF. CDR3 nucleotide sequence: TGTGCCAGCAGCCGGGGGGGAGGAGACACTGAAGCTTTCTTT.

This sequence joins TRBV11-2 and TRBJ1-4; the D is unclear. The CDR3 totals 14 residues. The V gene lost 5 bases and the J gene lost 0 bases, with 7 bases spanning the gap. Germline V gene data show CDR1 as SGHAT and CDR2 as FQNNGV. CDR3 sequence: CASSRDATNEKLFF. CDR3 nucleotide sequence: TGTGCCAGCAGCCGCGATGCAACTAATGAAAAACTGTTTTTT.

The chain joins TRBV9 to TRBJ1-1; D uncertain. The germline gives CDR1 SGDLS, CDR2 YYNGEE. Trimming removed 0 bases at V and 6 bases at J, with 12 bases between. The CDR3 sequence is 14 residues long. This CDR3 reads CASSVVPGDPEAFF. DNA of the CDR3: TGTGCCAGCAGCGTAGTCCCAGGTGATCCTGAAGCTTTCTTT.

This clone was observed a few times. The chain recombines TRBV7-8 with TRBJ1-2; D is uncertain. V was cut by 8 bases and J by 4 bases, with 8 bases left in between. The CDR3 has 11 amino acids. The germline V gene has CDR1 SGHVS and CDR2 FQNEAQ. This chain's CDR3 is CASGWGYGYTF. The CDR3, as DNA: TGTGCCAGCGGGTGGGGCTATGGCTACACCTTC. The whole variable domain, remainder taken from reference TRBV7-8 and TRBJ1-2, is GAGVSQSPRYKVAKRGQDVALRCDPISGHVSLFWYQQALGQGPEFLTYFQNEAQLDKSGLPSDRFFAERPEGSVSTLKIQRTQQEDSAVYLCASGWGYGYTFGSGTRLTVV.

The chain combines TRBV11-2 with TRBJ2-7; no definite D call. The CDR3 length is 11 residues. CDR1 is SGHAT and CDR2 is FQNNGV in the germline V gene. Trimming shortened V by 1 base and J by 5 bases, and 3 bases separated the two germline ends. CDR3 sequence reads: CASSLGNEQYF. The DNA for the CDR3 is TGTGCCAGCAGCTTAGGGAACGAGCAGTACTTC.

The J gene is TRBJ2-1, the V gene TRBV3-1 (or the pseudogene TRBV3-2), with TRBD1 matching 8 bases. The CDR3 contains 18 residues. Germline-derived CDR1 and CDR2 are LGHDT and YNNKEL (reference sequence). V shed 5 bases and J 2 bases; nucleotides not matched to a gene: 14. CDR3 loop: CASSALTRRTGPYNEQFF. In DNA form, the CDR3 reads TGTGCCAGCAGCGCGTTGACTCGTCGGACAGGGCCCTACAATGAGCAGTTCTTC.

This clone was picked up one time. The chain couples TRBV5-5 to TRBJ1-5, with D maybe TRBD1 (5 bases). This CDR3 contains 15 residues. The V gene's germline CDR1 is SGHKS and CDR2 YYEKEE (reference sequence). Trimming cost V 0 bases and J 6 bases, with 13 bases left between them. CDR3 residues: CASSLGQGFVQPQHF. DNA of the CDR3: TGTGCCAGCAGCTTGGGCCAGGGATTCGTTCAGCCCCAGCATTTT.

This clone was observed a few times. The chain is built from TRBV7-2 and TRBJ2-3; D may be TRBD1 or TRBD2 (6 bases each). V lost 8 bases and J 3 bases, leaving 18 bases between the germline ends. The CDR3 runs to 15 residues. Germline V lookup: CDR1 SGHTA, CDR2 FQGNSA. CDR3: CASRPSRGGTDTQYF. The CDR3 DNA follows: TGTGCCAGCCGCCCATCCAGGGGAGGAACAGATACGCAGTATTTT.